The clone carrying this T cell receptor (beta chain) was found many times. This entry comes from a study of T-cell memory formation after mild COVID-19. Each CDR3 protein gets one entry after TCRdb re-called the 5' RACE reads with MiXCR. This sample has around 34,000 distinct CDR3 sequences, with 7.5% to 8% found just once. CDR3 length: 13 amino acids. Trimming pared 1 base from V and 5 bases from J, leaving 9 bases between. Germline CDR1 is SGHDT and CDR2 is YYEEEE. This receptor was taken from a man younger than 30 who had mild COVID-19 (a few samples of this study predate the infection). Cell type and time point are not known. The J gene is TRBJ2-5, the V gene TRBV5-6, with D possibly TRBD2 on 5 matching bases. Sequenced input: PBMCs or a T cell subset sorted from them (not recorded which). CDR3 region: CASSLSGWETQYF. CDR3 nucleotide sequence: TGTGCCAGCAGCTTGAGCGGTTGGGAGACCCAGTACTTC.